Listed here are 25 T cell receptor beta chains from one sample, sequenced in a study of CD8 T cells in Susac syndrome. The authors reverse transcribed roughly 0.5 to 1 ug RNA with random hexamers. MiXCR was run by TCRdb on the immunoSEQ multiplex PCR reads, yielding one entry per CDR3 protein. The sample holds 200,000 to 300,000 distinct CDR3 sequences, roughly 95% seen once. The source material was CD4+ T cells from PBMCs. These receptors originate from a human donor with Susac syndrome.

The rearrangement joins TRBV6-6 to TRBJ1-4, with D perhaps TRBD1 (5 bases). The length of the CDR3 is 15 residues. Looked up from germline, CDR1 is MNHNY and CDR2 is SVGAGI (reference sequence). V shed 5 bases and J shed 2 bases, with 12 bases lying between them. The CDR3 region has the DNA TGTGCCAGCAGTGGCCGGGGGGACACTAATGAAAAACTGTTTTTT. Translating gives CASSGRGDTNEKLFF.

V is TRBV4-1 and J is TRBJ2-1; 9 nucleotides align to TRBD2. The CDR3 has 16 residues. Germline assignment: CDR1 MGHRA and CDR2 YSYEKL. The trim removed 1 base at V and 4 bases at J, leaving 5 bases unmatched. The CDR3 DNA sequence: TGCGCCAGCAGCCAAGCCGCTAGCGGGGCATACAATGAGCAGTTCTTC. Translating it yields CASSQAASGAYNEQFF.

The gene calls are TRBV5-8 and TRBJ2-5; D possibly corresponds to TRBD2 (5 bases). The germline V gene encodes CDR1 SGHTS and CDR2 YDEGEE. V lost 4 bases to trimming and J lost 4 bases, with 14 bases between them. The CDR3 contains 14 residues. This CDR3 is CASSRWASSETQYF. CDR3 in DNA: TGTGCCAGCAGCCGATGGGCTAGCTCAGAGACCCAGTACTTC.

As DNA, the CDR3 is TGTGCCAGCAGTGAATATTTAGATACGCAGTATTTT. Protein: CASSEYLDTQYF. This chain links TRBV25-1 with TRBJ2-3; D ambiguous. Trimming took 0 bases from V and 5 from J, leaving 3 bases between them. The CDR3 runs to 12 residues. Per germline, CDR1 MGHDK and CDR2 SYGVNS.

This chain links TRBV6-5 with TRBJ1-2, with 9 bases fitting TRBD1. Germline CDR1 is MNHEY and CDR2 is SVGAGI. J was trimmed by 8 bases and V by 6 bases; bases with no gene match: 7. The CDR3 has 13 residues. The CDR3 spells CASRKGTGYGYTF. The CDR3 region has the DNA TGTGCCAGCAGAAAGGGGACAGGGTACGGCTACACCTTC.

This clonotype showed up just once. J is TRBJ2-7 and V is TRBV4-2, with 8 bases identical to TRBD2. This CDR3 has 17 residues. Germline loops: CDR1 LGHNA, CDR2 YNFKEQ. J gave up 7 bases and V 0 bases, and 14 bases lay outside the gene matches. This CDR3 reads CASSQESAGGQRREQYF. Written as DNA, the CDR3 is TGTGCCAGCAGCCAAGAATCGGCGGGAGGCCAGCGGAGGGAGCAGTACTTC.

CDR3 DNA: TGTGCCAGCAGCCTCCTAGCGGGAGACGCCTACGAGCAGTACTTC. Residues: CASSLLAGDAYEQYF. The gene calls are TRBV3-1 and TRBJ2-7; 10 bases match TRBD2. The CDR3 totals 15 residues. In germline, CDR1 is LGHDT, CDR2 YNNKEL (reference sequence). V dropped 4 bases and J dropped 2; count of bases not matched to a gene: 5.

The chain uses TRBV30 and TRBJ2-1; D is unresolved. The V gene lost 0 bases and the J gene lost 4 bases, with 10 bases spanning the gap. Germline V gene data show CDR1 as GTSNPN and CDR2 as SVGIG (reference sequence). The CDR3 sequence is 14 residues long. The chain's CDR3 is CAWSVLRAYNEQFF. CDR3 coding DNA: TGTGCCTGGAGTGTTTTACGGGCTTACAATGAGCAGTTCTTC. The full variable domain, rest sourced from reference TRBV30 and TRBJ2-1, is SQTIHQWPATLVQPVGSPLSLECTVEGTSNPNLYWYRQAAGRGLQLLFYSVGIGQISSEVPQNLSASRPQDRQFILSSKKLLLSDSGFYLCAWSVLRAYNEQFFGPGTRLTVL.

The chain couples TRBV19 to TRBJ1-5; unclear D gene. The CDR3 covers 14 residues. Trimming pared 3 bases from V and 6 bases from J, leaving 12 bases between. CDR1 and CDR2 (germline): LNHDA, SQIVND (reference sequence). The CDR3 sequence is CASSIGQVGQPQHF. The DNA of the CDR3 is TGTGCCAGTAGTATCGGGCAGGTCGGTCAGCCCCAGCATTTT.

The chain links TRBV29-1 to TRBJ2-5; D not resolved. With 3 bases removed from V and 2 bases from J, the gap between germline ends came to 10 bases. The CDR3 consists of 13 residues. Germline values: CDR1 SQVTM, CDR2 ANQGSEA. CDR3: CSVDGTAQETQYF. CDR3 DNA sequence: TGCAGCGTTGACGGAACAGCACAAGAGACCCAGTACTTC.

The chain is built from TRBV3-1 and TRBJ2-3; D not resolved. CDR3 length: 12 amino acids. Germline V lookup: CDR1 LGHDT, CDR2 YNNKEL (reference sequence). Between the trimmed V and J ends, which lost 3 bases and 4 bases, there was a span of 5 bases. The CDR3 DNA is TGTGCCAGCAGCCATTTTGCAGATACGCAGTATTTT. It translates to CASSHFADTQYF.

The V gene is TRBV4-1, the J gene TRBJ2-4, with D perhaps assigned TRBD1 or TRBD2 (5 bases each). The CDR3 has 17 amino acids. V was cut by 4 bases and J by 1 base, with 17 bases left in between. Germline V gene sequence: CDR1 MGHRA, CDR2 YSYEKL. This CDR3 reads CASSRVGDARAKNIQYF. The CDR3 DNA follows: TGCGCCAGCAGCCGCGTGGGGGATGCGCGGGCCAAAAACATTCAGTACTTC.

The chain uses TRBV6-5 and TRBJ2-5, with TRBD2 matching 7 bases. Germline CDR1 MNHEY, CDR2 SVGAGI. Trimming took 8 bases from V and 5 from J; bases not matched to a gene: 11. This CDR3 has 14 amino acids. The CDR3, as DNA: TGTGCCAGCGGTCGGGGGGTATGGGGTGAGACCCAGTACTTC. This translates into CASGRGVWGETQYF.

This clonotype has only one observation. This chain joins TRBV29-1 and TRBJ2-1, with TRBD2 matching 9 bases. Germline loops: CDR1 SQVTM, CDR2 ANQGSEA. V shed 0 bases and J 3 bases; nucleotides not matched to a gene: 6. The CDR3 sequence is 16 residues long. The CDR3 DNA is TGCAGCGTTGAAGATGGGGGGACTAGCAACTACAATGAGCAGTTCTTC. Its protein is CSVEDGGTSNYNEQFF.

The CDR3 bases are TGTGCCAGCACGACAATGGGGAGCGGTGAAAAACTGTTTTTT. Protein: CASTTMGSGEKLFF. The chain has TRBV7-9 and TRBJ1-4; D unresolved. The CDR3 totals 14 residues. Germline V lookup: CDR1 SEHNR, CDR2 FQNEAQ (reference sequence). The V and J ends lost 7 bases and 7 bases respectively, with 16 bases between them.

The CDR3 nucleotides read TGTGCCAGCAGCTTGGTTCCGCCCGAAAGCTACGAGCAGTACTTC. This sequence encodes CASSLVPPESYEQYF. The rearrangement links TRBV7-2 to TRBJ2-7, with no clear D. Germline CDR1 is SGHTA and CDR2 is FQGNSA. The CDR3 consists of 15 residues. Trimming took off 3 bases at V and 3 bases at J, with 15 bases between the two ends.

The V gene is TRBV9, the J gene TRBJ1-3, with a tentative D call TRBD1 (6 bases). From germline, CDR1 is SGDLS and CDR2 YYNGEE. The CDR3 is 14 residues long. The V and J ends lost 3 bases and 5 bases respectively, with 12 bases between them. CDR3 protein: CASSARTDRNTIYF. The CDR3 DNA sequence: TGTGCCAGCAGCGCCCGGACAGACAGAAACACCATATATTTT.

A remark on this clonotype: The junction does not match germline at one end; this may be a read error. This chain joins TRBV20-1 and TRBJ2-1, with 7 nucleotides matching TRBD2. The CDR3 sequence is 15 residues long. Looked up from germline, CDR1 is DFQATT and CDR2 is SNEGSKA (reference sequence). The CDR3: CSTSWGGSSYNEQFF. For the CDR3, the DNA is TGCAGTACTAGTTGGGGCGGGAGCTCCTACAATGAGCAGTTCTTC.

The V and J genes are TRBV25-1 and TRBJ1-1; perhaps TRBD1 as D (5 bases). Per the germline V gene, CDR1 is MGHDK and CDR2 is SYGVNS. This CDR3 region has 13 residues. V was trimmed by 2 bases and J by 10 bases, leaving 14 bases between them. As DNA, the CDR3 is TGTGCCAGCAGTGAAAAAGGGGCGGCGGGAGCTTTCTTT. It encodes CASSEKGAAGAFF.

This chain links TRBV4-1 with TRBJ2-3; 7 bases are shared with TRBD2. Germline values: CDR1 MGHRA, CDR2 YSYEKL. The junction had 13 bases not matched to a gene; V was cut back by 5 bases and J by 5 bases. The CDR3 extends over 16 amino acids. DNA for the CDR3: TGCGCCAGCAGCACGCACCTAGCGGAAAAGTTAGATACGCAGTATTTT. Translated, it gives CASSTHLAEKLDTQYF.

V and J are TRBV7-2 and TRBJ1-1, with a possible D match to TRBD1 (6 bases). The ends were cut back, 8 bases at V and 0 bases at J, with 22 bases in the middle. Germline values: CDR1 SGHTA, CDR2 FQGNSA. This CDR3 comprises 17 residues. CDR3 nucleotides: TGTGCCAGCGGAAGAGGGGGTACAGGGTGGCTGAACACTGAAGCTTTCTTT. Amino acids: CASGRGGTGWLNTEAFF.

J is TRBJ1-2 and V is TRBV20-1, with 7 bases lining up with TRBD1. CDR1 and CDR2 (germline): DFQATT, SNEGSKA (reference sequence). The CDR3 runs to 14 residues. Unmatched junction bases numbered 6, after V lost 1 base and J lost 4 bases. CDR3 amino acids: CSARVPRQGYGYTF. The CDR3, as DNA: TGCAGTGCTAGAGTTCCCAGACAGGGCTATGGCTACACCTTC.

The rearrangement links TRBV28 to TRBJ2-1; D uncertain. The ends were cut back, 10 bases at V and 12 bases at J, with 19 bases in the middle. The germline CDR1 and CDR2 sequences are MDHEN and SYDVKM. The CDR3 has 12 residues. The CDR3 reads CAITSRASGQFF. For the CDR3, the DNA is TGTGCCATCACTTCCCGTGCGTCAGGGCAGTTCTTC.

This clonotype was detected only a few times. V usage is TRBV6-5 and J usage is TRBJ2-7, with D unresolved. The CDR3 is 14 residues long. V lost 6 bases to trimming and J lost 2 bases, with 14 bases between them. The germline V gene has CDR1 MNHEY and CDR2 SVGAGI. CDR3: CASRLGSATYEQYF. The CDR3 DNA reads TGTGCCAGCAGGCTGGGGTCGGCAACCTACGAGCAGTACTTC.

The chain has TRBV20-1 and TRBJ1-1; D ambiguous. V shed 2 bases and J shed 2 bases, with 6 bases lying between them. CDR1 and CDR2 (germline): DFQATT, SNEGSKA (reference sequence). The CDR3 has 12 residues. CDR3 coding DNA: TGCAGTGCTAGATTCAGCAACACTGAAGCTTTCTTT. Translation: CSARFSNTEAFF.